The source of this T cell receptor (beta chain) is a study of OX40 agonist ivuxolimab in advanced cancers. Points on this clone: Its antigen is unknown.

The germline gives CDR1 SQVTM, CDR2 ANQGSEA. The V end lost 0 bases, the J end lost 9 bases, and 17 bases lay between the germline ends. CDR3 length: 14 amino acids. Clones were read by immunoSEQ multiplex PCR, and TCRdb kept only the in-frame ones, dropping some. Among 30,000 to 45,000 clones, about 90% were seen once, and the ten largest hold about 30%. Regarding the study as a whole: Clonal expansion was among the lowest in partial responders at 0.1-3.0 mg/kg, especially CD8+. At 0.1 to 3.0 mg/kg and by week 6, clonal expansion occurred in CD4+ and CD8+ blood T cells.

This specimen was CD4+ or CD8+ T cells sorted from blood, taken in a trial of the OX40 agonist ivuxolimab. V usage is TRBV29-1 and J usage is TRBJ1-1, with a possible D match to TRBD1 (6 bases). The clonotype was recovered from an adult with an advanced solid tumor such as melanoma, head and neck, liver or kidney cancer. The CDR3 reads CSVEDIRSGGQAFF. The CDR3 DNA reads as TGCAGCGTTGAAGATATCCGATCGGGGGGGCAAGCTTTCTTT.